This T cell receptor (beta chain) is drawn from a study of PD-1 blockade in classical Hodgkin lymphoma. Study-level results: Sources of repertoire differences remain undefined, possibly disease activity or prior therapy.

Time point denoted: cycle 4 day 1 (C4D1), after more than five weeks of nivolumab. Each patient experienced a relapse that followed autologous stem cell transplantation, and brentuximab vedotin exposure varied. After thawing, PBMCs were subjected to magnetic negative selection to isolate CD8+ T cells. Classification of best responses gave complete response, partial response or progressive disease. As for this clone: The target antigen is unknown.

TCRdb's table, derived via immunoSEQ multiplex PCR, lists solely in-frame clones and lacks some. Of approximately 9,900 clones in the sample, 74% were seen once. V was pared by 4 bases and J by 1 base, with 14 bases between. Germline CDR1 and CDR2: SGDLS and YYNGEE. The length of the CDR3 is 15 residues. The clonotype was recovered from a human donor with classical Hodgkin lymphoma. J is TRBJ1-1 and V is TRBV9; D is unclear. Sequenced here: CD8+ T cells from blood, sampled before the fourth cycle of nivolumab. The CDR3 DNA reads TGTGCCAGCAGCTTTGCAGGCGGAGGGAACACTGAAGCTTTCTTT. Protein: CASSFAGGGNTEAFF.